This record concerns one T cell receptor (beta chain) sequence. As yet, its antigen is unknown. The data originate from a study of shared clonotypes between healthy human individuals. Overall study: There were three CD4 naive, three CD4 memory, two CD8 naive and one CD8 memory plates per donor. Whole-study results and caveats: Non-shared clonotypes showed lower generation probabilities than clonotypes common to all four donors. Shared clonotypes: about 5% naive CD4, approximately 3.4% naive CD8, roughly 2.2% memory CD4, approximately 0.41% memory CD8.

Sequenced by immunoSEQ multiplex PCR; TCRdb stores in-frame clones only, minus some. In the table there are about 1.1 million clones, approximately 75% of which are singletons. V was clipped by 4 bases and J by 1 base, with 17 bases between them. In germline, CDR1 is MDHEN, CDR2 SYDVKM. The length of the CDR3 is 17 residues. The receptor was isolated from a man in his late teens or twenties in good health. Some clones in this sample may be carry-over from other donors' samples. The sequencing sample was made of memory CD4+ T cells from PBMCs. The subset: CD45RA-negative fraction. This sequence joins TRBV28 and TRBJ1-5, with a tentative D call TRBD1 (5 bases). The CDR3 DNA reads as TGTGCCAGCAGTTCCCGTCCAGGGAGAGCCAGCAATCAGCCCCAGCATTTT. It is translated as CASSSRPGRASNQPQHF.